This T cell receptor beta chain was recovered during a study of TIL therapy for anti-PD-1-resistant metastatic lung cancer. The libraries were made with immunoSEQ v3. Some clones are missing from TCRdb's copy, which holds only in-frame ones; the method was immunoSEQ multiplex PCR. The sample records tens of thousands of clones, roughly 72% being singletons. Described time point: pre-treatment sample, taken before nivolumab and TIL therapy. Pleural nodules or supraclavicular lymph nodes made up most of the excised metastases sampled. V lost 0 bases to trimming and J lost 8 bases, with 11 bases between them. The CDR3 loop spans 14 amino acids. Germline-derived CDR1 and CDR2 are GTSNPN and SVGIG (reference sequence).

The specimen comprised tumor tissue, sampled at baseline. The chain couples TRBV30 to TRBJ1-6; D not resolved. The sequence was collected from a person between 25 and 79 years old with non-small cell lung cancer. CDR3 nucleotides: TGTGCCTGGAGTGTACAAGGCTCCTATTCACCCCTCCACTTT. Protein product: CAWSVQGSYSPLHF.